This TCR beta chain was sequenced during a study of low-dose radiotherapy and immunotherapy resistance in tumors. For the study at large: A dose of 0.5 Gy per fraction was delivered to Cohort 1 every 2 weeks, for a total of 6.5 Gy. Treatment of Cohort 2 consisted of 1 Gy per fraction every two weeks, amounting to 13 Gy over 26 weeks. Intravenous cyclophosphamide 200 mg/m2 was given every two weeks, one day before radiation and immunotherapy.

Germline CDR1 SEHNR, CDR2 FQNEAQ (reference sequence). The CDR3 is 14 residues long. Trimming took 7 bases from V and 6 from J, leaving 19 bases between them. The time point: before trial treatment. All of the donors were given nivolumab, ipilimumab, aspirin, low-dose cyclophosphamide and low-dose radiotherapy as part of RACIN, a single-arm trial. At least ten counts were recorded for this clonotype. TRAV- and TRBV-specific primers were used for first-strand cDNA, which covered alpha and beta chains. Amplification of TCRs used a constant-region primer and V-primer adapter for roughly 22 PCR cycles. TCRdb used MiXCR to reprocess the reads, holding one entry per CDR3 protein. Of about 82,000 distinct CDR3 sequences listed, over 15% were seen once; the top ten hold about 5.5%.

The sample was PBMCs, taken before treatment. The chain is built from TRBV7-9 and TRBJ2-7, with D perhaps being TRBD1 or TRBD2 (5 bases each). The clonotype was recovered from a male donor with prostate cancer. The CDR3: CASIPQDPSGEQYF. The CDR3 nucleotides are TGTGCCAGCATACCACAGGACCCCAGCGGCGAGCAGTACTTC.